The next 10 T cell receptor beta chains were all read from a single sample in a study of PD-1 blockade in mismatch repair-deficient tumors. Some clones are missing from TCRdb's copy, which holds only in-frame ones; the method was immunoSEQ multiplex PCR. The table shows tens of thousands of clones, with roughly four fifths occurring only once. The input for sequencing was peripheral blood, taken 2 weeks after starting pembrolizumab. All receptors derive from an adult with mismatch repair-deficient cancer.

This CDR3 reads CASRGKYKNIQYF. The DNA for the CDR3 is TGTGCCAGCAGGGGAAAATACAAAAACATTCAGTACTTC. This chain links TRBV6-6 with TRBJ2-4; D is undetermined. Trimming took 6 bases from V and 3 from J, leaving 9 bases between them. The germline V gene encodes CDR1 MNHNY and CDR2 SVGAGI (reference sequence). The CDR3 is made up of 13 amino acids.

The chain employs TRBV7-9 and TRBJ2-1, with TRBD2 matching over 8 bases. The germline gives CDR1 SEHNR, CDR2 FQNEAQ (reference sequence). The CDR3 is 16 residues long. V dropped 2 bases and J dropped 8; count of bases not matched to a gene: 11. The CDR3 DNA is TGTGCCAGCAGCTTATCGGTGTCTAGCGGGCGCGATGAGCAGTTCTTC. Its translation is CASSLSVSSGRDEQFF.

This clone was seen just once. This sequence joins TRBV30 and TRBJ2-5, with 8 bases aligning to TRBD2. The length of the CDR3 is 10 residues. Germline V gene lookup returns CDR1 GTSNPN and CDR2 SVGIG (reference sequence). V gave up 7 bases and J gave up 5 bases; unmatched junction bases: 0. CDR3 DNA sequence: TGTGCCTCGGGGGGGGAGACCCAGTACTTC. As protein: CASGGETQYF.

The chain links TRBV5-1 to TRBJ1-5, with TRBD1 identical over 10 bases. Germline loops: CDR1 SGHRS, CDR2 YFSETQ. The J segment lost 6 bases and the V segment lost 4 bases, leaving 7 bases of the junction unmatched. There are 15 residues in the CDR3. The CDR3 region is CASSPTGGTGQPQHF. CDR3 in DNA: TGCGCCAGCAGCCCGACAGGGGGCACGGGTCAGCCCCAGCATTTT.

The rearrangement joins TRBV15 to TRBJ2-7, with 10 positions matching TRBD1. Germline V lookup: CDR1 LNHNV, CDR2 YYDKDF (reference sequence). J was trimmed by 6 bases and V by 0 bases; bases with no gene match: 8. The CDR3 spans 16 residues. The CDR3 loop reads CATSRDRGTGASEQYF. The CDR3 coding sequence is TGTGCCACCAGCAGAGATCGGGGGACAGGGGCATCCGAGCAGTACTTC.

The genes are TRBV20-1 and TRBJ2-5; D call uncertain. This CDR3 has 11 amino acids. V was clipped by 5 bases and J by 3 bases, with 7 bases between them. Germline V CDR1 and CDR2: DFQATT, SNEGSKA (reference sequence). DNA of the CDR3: TGCAGTGCTCCCCCAAAAGAGACCCAGTACTTC. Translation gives CSAPPKETQYF.

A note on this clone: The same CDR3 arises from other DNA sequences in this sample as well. The CDR3 region is CASSEWAGPNYGYTF. CDR3 in DNA: TGTGCCAGCAGTGAATGGGCAGGACCTAACTATGGCTACACCTTC. The rearrangement joins TRBV2 to TRBJ1-2; D unclear. Germline CDR1 and CDR2: SNHLY and FYNNEI. The CDR3 spans 15 residues. Trimming left V 2 bases short and J 0 bases short, with 10 bases between. Filled out from reference TRBV2 and TRBJ1-2, the complete variable domain reads EPEVTQTPSHQVTQMGQEVILRCVPISNHLYFYWYRQILGQKVEFLVSFYNNEISEKSEIFDDQFSVERPDGSNFTLKIRSTKLEDSAMYFCASSEWAGPNYGYTFGSGTRLTVV.

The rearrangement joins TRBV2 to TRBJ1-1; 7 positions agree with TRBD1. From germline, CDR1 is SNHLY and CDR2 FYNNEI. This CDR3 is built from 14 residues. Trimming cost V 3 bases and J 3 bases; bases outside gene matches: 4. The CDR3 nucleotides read TGTGCCAGCAGTGAGGGACAGCGATACACTGAAGCTTTCTTT. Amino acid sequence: CASSEGQRYTEAFF.

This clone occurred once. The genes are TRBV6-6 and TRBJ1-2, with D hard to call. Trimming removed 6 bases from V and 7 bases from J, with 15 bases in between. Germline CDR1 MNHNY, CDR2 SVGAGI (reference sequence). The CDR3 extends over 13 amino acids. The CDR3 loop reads CASSRPGEGGYTF. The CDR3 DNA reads TGTGCCAGCAGCCGCCCCGGGGAGGGTGGCTACACCTTC.

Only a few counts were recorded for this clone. CDR3 sequence (DNA): TGTGCCAGCAGCTTGACGGGACAGAGTAATGAAAAACTGTTTTTT. Its translation: CASSLTGQSNEKLFF. The rearrangement uses TRBV11-1 and TRBJ1-4; 7 bases agree with TRBD1. CDR1 SGHAT and CDR2 FQDESV come from the germline V gene (reference sequence). The V gene end was trimmed by 3 bases and the J gene end by 4 bases; junction bases not matched to a gene: 5. This CDR3 contains 15 residues.